A single sample gave rise to the 18 T cell receptor beta chains below, sequenced in a study of shared clonotypes between healthy human individuals. Libraries were prepared by immunoSEQ multiplex PCR; TCRdb keeps only in-frame clonotypes and omits some of them. Altogether under 1,100,000 clones are present, about 75% being singletons, with the ten largest covering approximately 1.5%. Sequencing used memory CD4+ T cells sorted from blood. Subset specified: CD45RA-negative fraction. The receptors stem from a man between 18 and 35 years old in good health.

The chain employs TRBV5-1 and TRBJ2-2; D unclear. Germline CDR1 is SGHRS and CDR2 is YFSETQ. This CDR3 has 14 amino acids. With 4 bases removed from V and 7 bases from J, the gap between germline ends came to 14 bases. CDR3 residues: CASSDSGPIGELFF. The CDR3 bases are TGCGCCAGCAGCGATTCCGGACCAATCGGGGAGCTGTTTTTT.

The rearrangement uses TRBV28 and TRBJ1-5; D may be TRBD1 (5 bases). The germline V gene has CDR1 MDHEN and CDR2 SYDVKM. The CDR3 spans 16 residues. V gave up 4 bases and J gave up 3 bases, with 16 bases separating them. The CDR3 DNA follows: TGTGCCAGCAGTTCTACCACACAGGTGACCAATCAGCCCCAGCATTTT. Its translation is CASSSTTQVTNQPQHF.

This clone was counted once. This chain uses TRBV14 with TRBJ2-7; 16 bases align to TRBD2. The CDR3 is 19 amino acids. V lost 1 base and J lost 3; bases outside the gene matches: 9. The germline CDR1 and CDR2 sequences are SGHDN and FVKESK. CDR3 sequence (DNA): TGTGCCAGCAGCCAAGGCCCGGGACTAGCGGGGGGGCCATTCTACGAGCAGTACTTC. It yields the protein CASSQGPGLAGGPFYEQYF.

The rearrangement uses TRBV6-5 and TRBJ1-5, with D uncertain. The CDR3 sequence is 13 residues long. Germline CDR1 reads MNHEY; CDR2 reads SVGAGI. V was pared by 5 bases and J by 7 bases, with 12 bases between. CDR3: CASSVGYTQPQHF. The CDR3 DNA follows: TGTGCCAGCAGTGTAGGGTACACACAGCCCCAGCATTTT.

The rearrangement uses TRBV6-6 and TRBJ2-7; 7 bases line up with TRBD1. CDR3 size: 14 residues. J was trimmed by 3 bases and V by 10 bases; bases with no gene match: 12. Germline CDR1 MNHNY, CDR2 SVGAGI (reference sequence). The CDR3 DNA reads as TGTGCCACCAGCCTAGGACAGGTTAGCTACGAGCAGTACTTC. It is translated as CATSLGQVSYEQYF.

This clone was counted a single time. In the same sample, other DNA sequences code for this CDR3. CDR3 DNA sequence: TGTGCCAGCAGTTTAAGGGGCAATTATGGCTACACCTTC. It codes for CASSLRGNYGYTF. The chain is built from TRBV27 and TRBJ1-2, with D possibly being TRBD1 (5 bases). Germline CDR1 and CDR2: MNHEY and SMNVEV (reference sequence). Trimming cost V 2 bases and J 5 bases, with 9 bases left between them. This CDR3 is 13 amino acids long.

This chain uses TRBV28 with TRBJ1-3; 7 bases are shared with TRBD1. There are 15 residues in the CDR3. The germline gives CDR1 MDHEN, CDR2 SYDVKM. V was clipped by 2 bases and J by 4 bases; unmatched bases: 5. The CDR3 DNA reads as TGTGCCAGCAGTTTAAAGGGGGCGGGAGGAAACACCATATATTTT. Its translation is CASSLKGAGGNTIYF.

The sample holds a few counts of this clone. The chain is built from TRBV4-1 and TRBJ1-4, with TRBD1 matching over 10 bases. The CDR3 extends over 16 amino acids. V was pared by 2 bases and J by 5 bases, with 5 bases of the junction left unmatched. CDR1 and CDR2 (germline): MGHRA, YSYEKL. The CDR3, as DNA: TGCGCCAGCAGCCAATCTTCGGACAGGGGGAATGAAAAACTGTTTTTT. Protein sequence: CASSQSSDRGNEKLFF.

The V and J genes are TRBV27 and TRBJ1-2; D may be TRBD1 (6 bases). The CDR3 contains 15 residues. V was pared by 5 bases and J by 0 bases, with 13 bases between. From germline, CDR1 is MNHEY and CDR2 SMNVEV (reference sequence). The CDR3 protein is CASSLGQPPNYGYTF. For the CDR3, the DNA is TGTGCCAGCAGTCTCGGACAGCCTCCTAACTATGGCTACACCTTC.

This chain links TRBV27 with TRBJ2-3, with 11 positions matching TRBD2. Germline V CDR1 and CDR2: MNHEY, SMNVEV (reference sequence). V was clipped by 4 bases and J by 2 bases; unmatched bases: 8. This CDR3 has 17 residues. CDR3 coding DNA: TGTGCCAGCAGTTCCCTTGGACTAGCGGGCTACACAGATACGCAGTATTTT. Encoded protein: CASSSLGLAGYTDTQYF.

This clone occurred a few times. The CDR3 coding sequence is TGTGCCAGCAGGGAGCGGGGGGGTAACAATGAGCAGTTCTTC. Protein product: CASRERGGNNEQFF. This rearrangement joins TRBV28 to TRBJ2-1; 10 bases are shared with TRBD2. CDR1 and CDR2 (germline): MDHEN, SYDVKM. The CDR3 sequence is 14 residues long. Unmatched junction bases numbered 4, after V lost 6 bases and J lost 5 bases.

V and J are TRBV10-3 and TRBJ2-5; tentatively, D is TRBD1 or TRBD2 (5 bases each). Trimming stripped 4 bases from V and 5 bases from J, with 11 bases between. CDR1 and CDR2 (germline): ENHRY, SYGVKD. The CDR3 runs to 13 residues. The CDR3 sequence is CAISGDGRETQYF. DNA of the CDR3: TGTGCCATCAGTGGGGACGGGCGGGAGACCCAGTACTTC.

This chain links TRBV6-6 with TRBJ2-1; D gene ambiguous. Germline assignment: CDR1 MNHNY and CDR2 SVGAGI (reference sequence). The CDR3 is 12 residues long. V was trimmed by 6 bases and J by 9 bases, leaving 12 bases between them. The CDR3 region has the DNA TGTGCCAGCAGCCTACGCTGGGGTGAGCAGTTCTTC. The encoded protein is CASSLRWGEQFF.

V gene TRBV7-6 combines with J gene TRBJ1-1; D possibly corresponds to TRBD1 (5 bases). The CDR3 runs to 14 residues. V shed 8 bases and J shed 4 bases, with 17 bases lying between them. CDR1 and CDR2 from the germline V gene are SGHVS and FNYEAQ. CDR3 region: CASAGRAGGTEAFF. The DNA for the CDR3 is TGTGCCAGCGCCGGGAGGGCGGGGGGCACTGAAGCTTTCTTT.

This rearrangement joins TRBV11-2 to TRBJ2-1; TRBD2 agrees at 8 bases. Germline lookup yields CDR1 SGHAT and CDR2 FQNNGV. The CDR3 consists of 16 residues. V shed 4 bases and J 9 bases; nucleotides not matched to a gene: 14. In DNA form, the CDR3 reads TGTGCCAGCAGCTCTCCCGCTGCGGGAGGTTGGAGTGAGCAGTTCTTC. This gives the protein CASSSPAAGGWSEQFF. The full variable domain, its missing parts supplied by reference TRBV11-2 and TRBJ2-1, is EAGVAQSPRYKIIEKRQSVAFWCNPISGHATLYWYQQILGQGPKLLIQFQNNGVVDDSQLPKDRFSAERLKGVDSTLKIQPAKLEDSAVYLCASSSPAAGGWSEQFFGPGTRLTVL.

A single count supports this clone. This chain joins TRBV10-3 and TRBJ2-7; possibly TRBD2 for D (7 bases). This CDR3 contains 13 residues. V shed 6 bases and J shed 7 bases, with 16 bases lying between them. Germline V CDR1 and CDR2: ENHRY, SYGVKD. The CDR3 bases are TGTGCCATCAGGAGGAACAGGGAGGGGGAGCAGTACTTC. Protein product: CAIRRNREGEQYF.

V and J are TRBV28 and TRBJ1-1; D is undetermined. The CDR3 totals 12 residues. The V end lost 3 bases, the J end lost 7 bases, and 9 bases lay between the germline ends. CDR1 MDHEN and CDR2 SYDVKM come from the germline V gene. The CDR3 reads CASSLAWNEAFF. The CDR3 nucleotides are TGTGCCAGCAGTTTGGCTTGGAATGAAGCTTTCTTT.

The chain employs TRBV9 and TRBJ2-5; 12 bases map to TRBD2. Germline lookup yields CDR1 SGDLS and CDR2 YYNGEE. The ends lost 5 bases at V and 5 bases at J; junction bases unmatched: 7. The CDR3 totals 15 residues. The CDR3 loop is CASSGTGTSGETQYF. The CDR3 region has the DNA TGTGCCAGCAGTGGTACCGGGACTAGCGGGGAGACCCAGTACTTC. The variable domain in full, with the rest retrieved from reference TRBV9 and TRBJ2-5, is DSGVTQTPKHLITATGQRVTLRCSPRSGDLSVYWYQQSLDQGLQFLIQYYNGEERAKGNILERFSAQQFPDLHSELNLSSLELGDSALYFCASSGTGTSGETQYFGPGTRLLVL.